A single sample gave rise to the 11 T cell receptor beta chains below, sequenced in a study of cytomegalovirus exposure and HLA in healthy donors. This PCR relied on a set of 60 Vbeta primers and 13 Jbeta primers. Libraries were prepared by immunoSEQ multiplex PCR; TCRdb keeps only in-frame clonotypes and omits some of them. The profile shows about 170,000 clones, over 75% of them singletons. Sequencing was carried out using PBMCs. The receptors come from a woman aged 45-65 years in good health and CMV-seropositive.

Of note for this clone: A junction boundary mismatches the germline segment, possibly from a read error. J is TRBJ2-7 and V is TRBV2, with 7 bases fitting TRBD1. CDR1 is SNHLY, CDR2 FYNNEI, per germline. The CDR3 totals 15 residues. As DNA, the CDR3 is TGTGCCAGCAGCGAAGGACAGGTAGGCTCCTACGAGCAGTACTTC. This sequence encodes CASSEGQVGSYEQYF.

This clone turned up a few times. The V call is TRBV7-8, the J call TRBJ1-1; TRBD1 matches at 8 bases. This CDR3 has 14 residues. CDR1 and CDR2 (germline): SGHVS, FQNEAQ. The V gene end was trimmed by 5 bases and the J gene end by 4 bases; junction bases not matched to a gene: 6. CDR3 nucleotides: TGTGCCAGCAGCCCCCAGACAGGGGCCACTGAAGCTTTCTTT. Its translation: CASSPQTGATEAFF.

The chain is built from TRBV28 and TRBJ1-6, with 8 bases identical to TRBD1. The CDR3 consists of 14 residues. The trim removed 6 bases at V and 5 bases at J, leaving 3 bases unmatched. Germline assignment: CDR1 MDHEN and CDR2 SYDVKM. CDR3 nucleotides: TGTGCCAGCAGGCGGACAGGGAATAATTCACCCCTCCACTTT. Protein product: CASRRTGNNSPLHF.

The rearrangement joins TRBV30 to TRBJ2-5, with D maybe TRBD1 (5 bases). V shed 1 base and J shed 5 bases, with 11 bases lying between them. Germline V gene data show CDR1 as GTSNPN and CDR2 as SVGIG (reference sequence). The CDR3 runs to 13 residues. CDR3 sequence reads: CAWSGGMEETQYF. The DNA for the CDR3 is TGTGCCTGGAGTGGGGGCATGGAGGAGACCCAGTACTTC.

This clone was recorded only once. V usage is TRBV9 and J usage is TRBJ2-3; 10 positions agree with TRBD2. The germline V gene encodes CDR1 SGDLS and CDR2 YYNGEE. The junction had 3 bases not matched to a gene; V was cut back by 0 bases and J by 2 bases. The CDR3 has 16 residues. CDR3 sequence reads: CASSVGTSGTTDTQYF. The CDR3 DNA sequence: TGTGCCAGCAGCGTAGGAACTAGCGGGACCACAGATACGCAGTATTTT.

The rearrangement joins TRBV18 to TRBJ2-2; 9 bases agree with TRBD2. The CDR3 has 15 residues. The trim removed 1 base at V and 6 bases at J, leaving 3 bases unmatched. CDR1 and CDR2 from the germline V gene are KGHSH and LQKENI. CDR3 in amino acids: CASSPRAGGPGELFF. The CDR3 region has the DNA TGTGCCAGCTCACCACGAGCGGGAGGCCCCGGGGAGCTGTTTTTT.

Notes on this clone: The sample has other DNA sequences that encode this CDR3 too. The CDR3 loop reads CASSLRAYEQYF. The CDR3 DNA reads TGTGCCAGCAGTTTACGTGCCTACGAGCAGTACTTC. This chain links TRBV28 with TRBJ2-7; no reliable D call. Germline V gene lookup returns CDR1 MDHEN and CDR2 SYDVKM. V dropped 2 bases and J dropped 2 bases, with 4 bases sitting between them. CDR3 length: 12 amino acids.

This clone was observed a handful of times. The chain has TRBV7-9 and TRBJ2-7; the D gene is possibly TRBD1 (5 bases). V lost 3 bases, J lost 7 bases, and 16 bases lay in between. The CDR3 extends over 14 amino acids. Germline loops: CDR1 SEHNR, CDR2 FQNEAQ (reference sequence). The CDR3 reads CASSFRPGPEEQYF. The CDR3 DNA follows: TGTGCCAGCAGCTTTCGGCCAGGGCCGGAGGAGCAGTACTTC.

The rearrangement uses TRBV2 and TRBJ1-2, with a weak D call TRBD1 (5 bases). The CDR3 totals 14 residues. Between the trimmed V and J ends, which lost 4 bases and 0 bases, there was a span of 9 bases. Germline CDR1 SNHLY, CDR2 FYNNEI. In DNA, the CDR3 is TGTGCCAGCAGTGGGACACGAACTAACTATGGCTACACCTTC. Its translation: CASSGTRTNYGYTF.

The table lists this clone with a few counts. The chain has TRBV9 and TRBJ2-3; maybe TRBD1 (5 bases). Trimming took 4 bases from V and 5 from J, leaving 20 bases between them. The V gene's germline CDR1 is SGDLS and CDR2 YYNGEE. There are 16 residues in the CDR3. CDR3 sequence reads: CASSTSSGLRRDTQYF. The CDR3 coding sequence is TGTGCCAGCAGCACCTCGTCAGGGTTACGGAGAGATACGCAGTATTTT.

The gene calls are TRBV10-3 and TRBJ2-7; 9 positions match TRBD1. The germline gives CDR1 ENHRY, CDR2 SYGVKD. The CDR3 contains 13 residues. Trimming took 10 bases from V and 2 from J; bases not matched to a gene: 6. CDR3 in DNA: TGTGCCACGACACAGGGGGCCCCCTACGAGCAGTACTTC. It specifies CATTQGAPYEQYF.